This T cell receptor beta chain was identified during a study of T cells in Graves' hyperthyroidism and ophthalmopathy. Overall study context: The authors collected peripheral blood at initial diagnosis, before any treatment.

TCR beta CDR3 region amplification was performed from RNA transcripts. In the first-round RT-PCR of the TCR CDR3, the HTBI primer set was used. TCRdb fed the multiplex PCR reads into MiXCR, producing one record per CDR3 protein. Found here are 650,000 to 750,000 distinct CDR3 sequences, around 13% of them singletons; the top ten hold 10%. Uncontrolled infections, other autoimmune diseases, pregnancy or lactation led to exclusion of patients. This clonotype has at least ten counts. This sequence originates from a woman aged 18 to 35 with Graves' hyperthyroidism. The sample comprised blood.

Here the CDR3 reads CASSLRWYEQYF. Here the CDR3 DNA reads TGTGCCAGCAGCCTTCGGTGGTACGAGCAGTACTTC. This chain connects TRBV3-1 to TRBJ2-7; D is ambiguous. Trimming removed 4 bases at V and 4 bases at J, with 8 bases between. The CDR3 is 12 amino acids. The V gene's germline CDR1 is LGHDT and CDR2 YNNKEL (reference sequence).